The 17 T cell receptor beta chains below all came from one sample that was sequenced in a study of T cell responses to AZD1222 COVID-19 vaccine. Assay used: immunoSEQ multiplex PCR; TCRdb lists only in-frame clones, some missing. The sample has 110,000 to 150,000 clones, about 93% seen once. Sequencing was performed on peripheral blood, taken on day 0 of AZD1222 vaccination. The origin of the receptors is an adult in good health.

This rearrangement joins TRBV7-9 to TRBJ2-1, with D possibly TRBD2 on 5 matching bases. V was pared by 2 bases and J by 0 bases, with 14 bases between. The CDR3 spans 17 residues. Per germline, CDR1 SEHNR and CDR2 FQNEAQ (reference sequence). The CDR3 sequence is CASSLSTAGNSYNEQFF. In nucleotides, the CDR3 is TGTGCCAGCAGCTTAAGTACTGCGGGTAACTCCTACAATGAGCAGTTCTTC.

The chain carries TRBV5-1 and TRBJ1-2, with a possible D match to TRBD1 (5 bases). The CDR3 covers 14 residues. V was cut by 0 bases and J by 2 bases, with 8 bases left in between. CDR1 and CDR2 (germline): SGHRS, YFSETQ. The CDR3: CASSLGGENYGYTF. In DNA form, the CDR3 reads TGCGCCAGCAGCTTGGGAGGGGAGAACTATGGCTACACCTTC.

The J gene is TRBJ1-4, the V gene TRBV13, with no clear D. The ends were cut back, 2 bases at V and 5 bases at J, with 15 bases in the middle. This CDR3 contains 16 residues. Germline V gene sequence: CDR1 PRHDT, CDR2 FYEKMQ (reference sequence). The CDR3 spells CASSLSLGFPNEKLFF. CDR3 nucleotide sequence: TGTGCCAGCAGCTTATCCCTAGGATTCCCAAATGAAAAACTGTTTTTT.

The CDR3: CASSEASGTYEQYF. The CDR3 nucleotides are TGTGCCAGCAGTGAGGCTAGCGGGACCTACGAGCAGTACTTC. The chain links TRBV7-8 to TRBJ2-7, with TRBD2 matching 9 bases. Germline CDR1 SGHVS, CDR2 FQNEAQ. The CDR3 has 14 residues. The V and J ends lost 6 bases and 2 bases, in that order; junction bases with no gene match: 5.

The J gene is TRBJ2-1, the V gene TRBV11-2, with TRBD2 matching 14 bases. CDR3 size: 20 residues. CDR1 is SGHAT and CDR2 is FQNNGV in the germline V gene. V lost 0 bases, J lost 6 bases, and 13 bases stayed unmatched. The CDR3 reads CASSLELLGTSGRLGNEQFF. As DNA, the CDR3 is TGTGCCAGCAGCTTAGAACTACTTGGGACTAGCGGGAGACTGGGCAATGAGCAGTTCTTC.

The chain joins TRBV11-2 to TRBJ1-5, with a possible D match to TRBD1 (5 bases). Germline loops: CDR1 SGHAT, CDR2 FQNNGV. The CDR3 length is 14 residues. Trimming cost V 5 bases and J 0 bases, with 8 bases left between them. In DNA form, the CDR3 reads TGTGCCAGCAGCGGGGGGGATAGCAATCAGCCCCAGCATTTT. Protein product: CASSGGDSNQPQHF.

In its sample, this clone was seen a few times. This rearrangement joins TRBV28 to TRBJ1-2, with 8 bases fitting TRBD1. Germline V CDR1 and CDR2: MDHEN, SYDVKM. The CDR3 length is 15 residues. V shed 3 bases, J shed 7 bases, and the junction held 10 bases outside the gene matches. The CDR3 DNA reads TGTGCCAGCAGTTTGCAGGGGGCCTCCCTAAGTGGCTACACCTTC. It yields the protein CASSLQGASLSGYTF.

The chain carries TRBV7-3 and TRBJ2-1; 9 nucleotides agree with TRBD2. With V trimmed by 5 bases and J by 0 bases, 5 bases remained unmatched. The CDR3 length is 16 residues. Germline loops: CDR1 SGHTA, CDR2 FQGTGA. Here the CDR3 reads CASSLVAGVSYNEQFF. The CDR3 nucleotides read TGTGCCAGCAGCCTAGTAGCGGGAGTCTCCTACAATGAGCAGTTCTTC. The whole variable domain, filled in from reference TRBV7-3 and TRBJ2-1, reads GAGVSQTPSNKVTEKGKYVELRCDPISGHTALYWYRQSLGQGPEFLIYFQGTGAADDSGLPNDRFFAVRPEGSVSTLKIQRTERGDSAVYLCASSLVAGVSYNEQFFGPGTRLTVL.

The J gene is TRBJ1-2, the V gene TRBV28, with D unresolved. Trimming took 6 bases from V and 2 from J, leaving 1 base between them. Germline CDR1 MDHEN, CDR2 SYDVKM. CDR3 length equals 10 residues. The CDR3 bases are TGTGCCAGCAGGAACTATGGCTACACCTTC. Encoded protein: CASRNYGYTF.

This sequence joins TRBV29-1 and TRBJ1-2; D is undetermined. The CDR3 totals 10 residues. Germline lookup yields CDR1 SQVTM and CDR2 ANQGSEA. Trimming removed 4 bases at V and 4 bases at J, with 4 bases between. The CDR3 here is CSVGSYGYTF. The CDR3 nucleotides are TGCAGCGTTGGCAGCTATGGCTACACCTTC.

The chain carries TRBV5-6 and TRBJ1-1, with D unclear. The V gene lost 1 base and the J gene lost 2 bases, with 6 bases spanning the gap. Germline V gives CDR1 SGHDT, CDR2 YYEEEE. This CDR3 spans 13 amino acids. Here the CDR3 DNA reads TGTGCCAGCAGCTTGATAGTAAACACTGAAGCTTTCTTT. It yields the protein CASSLIVNTEAFF.

V gene TRBV10-1 combines with J gene TRBJ2-1; the D gene is possibly TRBD2 (6 bases). The CDR3 is 12 residues long. CDR1 is WNHNN, CDR2 SYGVQD, per germline (reference sequence). The V end lost 4 bases, the J end lost 14 bases, and 15 bases lay between the germline ends. The CDR3 DNA is TGCGCCAGCAGTGCCGGGACTGGGCCCGAGTTCTTC. This sequence encodes CASSAGTGPEFF.

CDR3 protein: CASSLVADGYTF. CDR3 DNA sequence: TGCGCCAGCAGCTTGGTGGCGGATGGCTACACCTTC. This chain connects TRBV5-1 to TRBJ1-2, with D unresolved. Germline V gene data show CDR1 as SGHRS and CDR2 as YFSETQ. Trimming pared 0 bases from V and 6 bases from J, leaving 6 bases between. The CDR3 covers 12 residues.

The rearrangement uses TRBV28 and TRBJ2-5; no reliable D call. CDR3 length: 13 amino acids. Deletions cut 3 bases from V and 5 bases from J, with 10 bases between. The germline gives CDR1 MDHEN, CDR2 SYDVKM. CDR3 amino acids: CASSLNRKETQYF. CDR3 nucleotide sequence: TGTGCCAGCAGTTTGAACAGAAAGGAGACCCAGTACTTC.

The chain uses TRBV10-3 and TRBJ2-5, with a tentative D call TRBD2 (5 bases). Germline CDR1 is ENHRY and CDR2 is SYGVKD. V was clipped by 8 bases and J by 5 bases, with 9 bases between them. The CDR3 runs to 11 residues. CDR3 region: CAISPGETQYF. The CDR3 DNA reads TGTGCCATCTCCCCGGGGGAGACCCAGTACTTC.

CDR3 DNA: TGCGCCAGCAGCCAAGAAAGGGGAGTGAGGCCTAATTCACCCCTCCACTTT. Protein sequence: CASSQERGVRPNSPLHF. The V call is TRBV4-1, the J call TRBJ1-6; tentatively, D is TRBD1 (5 bases). The V end was cut by 0 bases, the J end by 6 bases, with 15 bases between. This CDR3 is 17 amino acids long. CDR1 and CDR2 from the germline V gene are MGHRA and YSYEKL.

This clone was observed once. J is TRBJ1-2 and V is TRBV19; D gene unclear. The CDR3 covers 13 residues. Deletions cut 5 bases from V and 3 bases from J, with 10 bases between. Germline CDR1 LNHDA, CDR2 SQIVND (reference sequence). CDR3 residues: CASSGIRYYGYTF. The CDR3 DNA reads as TGTGCCAGTAGTGGGATTCGGTACTATGGCTACACCTTC.